Given below is one T cell receptor (beta chain) in context. This clonotype was observed a few times. This clone's antigen is unknown. Within one base of it there is no much larger clone, and no base qualities were kept. The TCR beta CDR3 regions were amplified from the RNA transcripts. A first-round RT-PCR of the TCR CDR3 used the HTBI primer set with the Qiagen OneStep RT-PCR kit. A second multiplex PCR round built the libraries, followed by size selection and purification. Paired-end sequencing of the libraries was performed with 100 bp reads on an Illumina HiSeq2000. The authors' pipeline ran thus. SOAPnuke was used to process the raw data, throwing out any read that contained adapters or uncalled bases, had a mean Phred below 15, or lacked an exact constant-primer or identifier match. COPE v1.2.5 was used to merge high-quality paired reads, and clonotypes were defined as unique nucleotide sequences. Clonotypes were aligned to IMGT TRBV, TRBD and TRBJ reference segments using MiTCR v1.1. Only V-J combinations with frequency above 0.0001, covering 99.2% of repertoires, were analysed. A TCS score was defined as the ratio between F50 (clonal expansion) and ExV (chaos), using BLOSUM62-based TCRdist between CDR3 peptides within each V-J. Welch's t-statistics and random forest reduced roughly 530 V-J features to some 14, which were used in a naive Bayes classifier (R e1071). The public sequencing data were trimmed at Q25 with fastp and processed into clonotypes with MiXCR by TCRdb, which kept only in-frame beta chains. A single entry per CDR3 protein holds the most common genes and DNA from its merged rows. TCRdb's processing, not the authors', yielded these V and J calls. Within this sample are about 350,000 distinct CDR3 sequences, with about 18% of them counted one time only. In total, the top ten clones hold around 35% of the sample.

The hyperthyroidism patients were between 18 and 65 years old and newly diagnosed, with a disease duration of less than 2 months. Any patient with an uncontrolled infection, another autoimmune disease, pregnancy or lactation was excluded. Clinical symptoms, serum thyroxine and TRAb, thyroid ultrasound, and orbital computed tomography formed the basis for the diagnoses. Blood from progressor patients was drawn when they were first diagnosed with hyperthyroidism, before any ophthalmopathy symptoms appeared. Ficoll-Paque density gradient centrifugation was used to isolate PBMCs from 8 to 10 ml of fresh peripheral blood. Patients classed as progressors first received a Graves' hyperthyroidism diagnosis and then went on to develop ophthalmopathy during follow-up. Total RNA was extracted using Trizol reagent, and RNA quality was assessed on an Agilent 2100 Bioanalyzer. Measured from the cysteine to the phenylalanine, the CDR3 is 11 residues long. The sequence is cut down to CDR3 DNA, 33 bases in frame from base 1. V and J are truncated by 5 bases and 6 bases respectively, leaving an intervening sequence of 10 bases. CDR1 and CDR2 are drawn from the germline V gene (reference sequence): DFQATT, SNEGSKA.

These data belong to a study of T cells in Graves' hyperthyroidism and ophthalmopathy (dated by TCRdb to about 2019). Regarding the complete study: Peripheral blood samples were taken at the time of initial diagnosis, prior to any treatment. A discovery cohort of about a hundred patients, about 44 with Graves' ophthalmopathy and more than 55 with stable Graves' hyperthyroidism, was used to find distinguishing TCR V-J signatures. The approximately 90 discovery patients were divided at random into training and test sets in a 7:3 ratio. Prospective prediction of ophthalmopathy was tested in an independent validation cohort of under 20 hyperthyroidism patients and 17 patients who later progressed to ophthalmopathy. According to the paper, TCR Vbeta CDR3 sequencing was carried out on 135 peripheral blood samples, which came from 40 to 45 ophthalmopathy, under 80 hyperthyroidism and roughly 17 progressor patients. After blood sampling, hyperthyroidism patients were treated with methimazole at a starting dose of 30 mg daily, and ophthalmopathy patients were treated with high-dose intravenous methylprednisolone. Thyroid tissue and blood T-cell repertoires from six Graves' hyperthyroidism patients were also compared in the study.

Study-level results and caveats: A model built on a 13 V-J signature distinguished ophthalmopathy from stable hyperthyroidism, reaching 87.88% sensitivity and approximately 81% specificity in cross-validation and 80%/75% in testing. In validation, the model predicted progression to ophthalmopathy with roughly 66% sensitivity and approximately 72% specificity, a median of around 6.6 months before onset. No statistical method was used to set the sample size in advance, and investigators knew the group allocation. Most expanded thyroid clonotypes (frequency above 0.001) were also detected in blood, a finding suggesting that blood repertoires may reflect thyroid immune responses.

This receptor was taken from a woman aged 25 to 39 with Graves' hyperthyroidism that later progressed to Graves' ophthalmopathy. Recombination linked TRBV20-1 to TRBJ1-1; TRBD1 might be the D gene, on 6 matching bases. Specimen: blood. CDR3 sequence: CSAPDSPEAFF. The DNA sequence is given as TGCAGTGCTCCGGACAGTCCTGAAGCTTTCTTT.